The 32 T cell receptor beta chains below all came from one sample that was sequenced in a study of blood T cell repertoires in COVID-19. Profiled with immunoSEQ multiplex PCR; TCRdb holds only in-frame clones, not every one. This sample yields about 210,000 clones, of which about four fifths are seen a single time; roughly 2.9% belongs to the top ten. Specimen: peripheral blood. Receptors were obtained from a man aged 50-60 years with active or convalescent COVID-19.

The rearrangement joins TRBV21-1 to TRBJ1-5; the table calls TRBD1, which could not be checked here. TRBV21-1 is recorded as a pseudogene. The CDR3 runs 15 residues. The CDR3 spells CASRDRGPLRQPQHF. CDR3 bases: TGTGCCAGCAGGGACAGGGGCCCCCTCAGGCAGCCCCAGCATTTT.

The chain combines TRBV2 with TRBJ1-2; a weak D match, TRBD1 (6 bases). The V gene's germline CDR1 is SNHLY and CDR2 FYNNEI. The CDR3 extends over 11 amino acids. Trimming removed 6 bases at V and 12 bases at J, with 14 bases between. CDR3 protein: CASRINRVHTF. The CDR3 bases are TGTGCCAGCAGAATTAACAGGGTCCACACCTTC. Combining the CDR3 with reference TRBV2 and TRBJ1-2 gives the whole variable domain EPEVTQTPSHQVTQMGQEVILRCVPISNHLYFYWYRQILGQKVEFLVSFYNNEISEKSEIFDDQFSVERPDGSNFTLKIRSTKLEDSAMYFCASRINRVHTFGSGTRLTVV.

This sequence joins TRBV2 and TRBJ2-7; a possible D gene is TRBD2 (5 bases). CDR3 length: 13 amino acids. Trimming removed 2 bases at V and 12 bases at J, with 17 bases between. Germline CDR1 reads SNHLY; CDR2 reads FYNNEI. The CDR3 nucleotides are TGTGCCAGCAGTGAACGGTCTACCTCGGAGGCGTACTTC. It specifies CASSERSTSEAYF.

The chain employs TRBV29-1 and TRBJ1-4, with 10 bases aligning to TRBD1. V gave up 3 bases and J gave up 4 bases; unmatched junction bases: 5. The CDR3 has 15 amino acids. In germline, CDR1 is SQVTM, CDR2 ANQGSEA. The CDR3 spells CSVDGRDRGNEKLFF. CDR3 bases: TGCAGCGTTGACGGAAGGGACAGGGGTAATGAAAAACTGTTTTTT.

The chain is built from TRBV29-1 and TRBJ1-1, with TRBD1 matching 7 bases. The V and J ends lost 7 bases and 2 bases, in that order; junction bases with no gene match: 4. CDR3 length equals 12 residues. Germline CDR1 is SQVTM and CDR2 is ANQGSEA. The CDR3 protein is CSAGQVNTEAFF. In DNA form, the CDR3 reads TGCAGCGCTGGACAGGTCAACACTGAAGCTTTCTTT.

V is TRBV5-1 and J is TRBJ1-1, with 8 bases aligning to TRBD1. The CDR3 runs 14 residues. CDR1 SGHRS and CDR2 YFSETQ come from the germline V gene. The junction had 7 bases not matched to a gene; V was cut back by 6 bases and J by 3 bases. The CDR3 protein is CASTLDRGDTEAFF. As DNA, the CDR3 is TGCGCCAGCACCCTCGACAGGGGTGACACTGAAGCTTTCTTT.

The CDR3 bases are TGTGCCAGCTCTCCCGGGACTAGCGGGAGGTTCTTACAAGAGACCCAGTACTTC. This encodes CASSPGTSGRFLQETQYF. This chain uses TRBV18 with TRBJ2-5, with 15 bases fitting TRBD2. V dropped 6 bases and J dropped 2; count of bases not matched to a gene: 10. CDR1 is KGHSH and CDR2 is LQKENI in the germline V gene. This CDR3 spans 18 amino acids. The full variable domain, rest sourced from reference TRBV18 and TRBJ2-5, is NAGVMQNPRHLVRRRGQEARLRCSPMKGHSHVYWYRQLPEEGLKFMVYLQKENIIDESGMPKERFSAEFPKEGPSILRIQQVVRGDSAAYFCASSPGTSGRFLQETQYFGPGTRLLVL.

The chain employs TRBV5-1 and TRBJ2-2; D possibly corresponds to TRBD1 (6 bases). CDR1 SGHRS and CDR2 YFSETQ come from the germline V gene. The CDR3 contains 14 residues. Trimming took 0 bases from V and 7 from J, leaving 10 bases between them. In DNA form, the CDR3 reads TGCGCCAGCAGCTTGGACAGGGAAGGCGGGGAGCTGTTTTTT. Residues: CASSLDREGGELFF. Full variable domain (outside the CDR3, taken from reference TRBV5-1 and TRBJ2-2): KAGVTQTPRYLIKTRGQQVTLSCSPISGHRSVSWYQQTPGQGLQFLFEYFSETQRNKGNFPGRFSGRQFSNSRSEMNVSTLELGDSALYLCASSLDREGGELFFGEGSRLTVL.

The chain joins TRBV6-1 to TRBJ1-6; D gene unclear. With 3 bases removed from V and 8 bases from J, the gap between germline ends came to 20 bases. The CDR3 totals 17 residues. Germline lookup yields CDR1 MNHNS and CDR2 SASEGT. The CDR3 DNA follows: TGTGCCAGCAGTGAGACCGGGCCCACCAGGCGGGATTCACCCCTCCACTTT. Translating gives CASSETGPTRRDSPLHF.

The V gene is TRBV11-1, the J gene TRBJ2-5, with D possibly matching TRBD2 (7 bases). In germline, CDR1 is SGHAT, CDR2 FQDESV (reference sequence). This CDR3 is built from 16 residues. V dropped 1 base and J dropped 3 bases, with 15 bases sitting between them. This CDR3 reads CASSLGGGAEEETQYF. CDR3 in DNA: TGTGCCAGCAGCTTAGGCGGGGGCGCGGAAGAAGAGACCCAGTACTTC. The whole variable domain, filled in from reference TRBV11-1 and TRBJ2-5, reads EAEVAQSPRYKITEKSQAVAFWCDPISGHATLYWYRQILGQGPELLVQFQDESVVDDSQLPKDRFSAERLKGVDSTLKIQPAELGDSAMYLCASSLGGGAEEETQYFGPGTRLLVL.

In regard to this clone: Sequence at one end of the junction differs from germline and may be a read error. J is TRBJ2-7 and V is TRBV7-2, with D possibly being TRBD1 (8 bases). Germline CDR1 SGHTA, CDR2 FQGNSA. CDR3 length: 12 residues. The CDR3 loop reads CASSSLTGGVNF. The CDR3 region has the DNA TGTGCCAGCAGCTCATTAACAGGGGGGGTGAACTTC.

This clone was seen just once. The chain links TRBV23-1 to TRBJ1-2, with 9 bases matching TRBD1. TRBV23-1 is an open reading frame, and its role is uncertain. Germline trimming cut 7 bases from V and 6 bases from J; bases unmatched to any gene: 9. This CDR3 is 14 amino acids long. In DNA, the CDR3 is TGCGCCAGCACCACGGACAGGGGAAGGGATGGCTACACCTTC. Protein product: CASTTDRGRDGYTF.

Worth noting for this clone: Germline and junction disagree at one end, which may indicate a read error. Here the CDR3 DNA reads TGCGCCAGCAGCTTGGAAGGATCAGGGCGACTCTTC. This codes for CASSLEGSGRLF. The chain couples TRBV5-1 to TRBJ1-2, with D possibly being TRBD1 (5 bases). The CDR3 runs to 12 residues. Per the germline V gene, CDR1 is SGHRS and CDR2 is YFSETQ.

As DNA, the CDR3 is TGTGCCAGCAATCCTCTGACGGGAATGGACACTGAAGCTTTCTTT. This translates into CASNPLTGMDTEAFF. The rearrangement uses TRBV2 and TRBJ1-1; D unclear. Germline values: CDR1 SNHLY, CDR2 FYNNEI. CDR3 length equals 15 residues. The germline V and J ends were trimmed by 7 bases and 3 bases, with 18 bases remaining between them.

Only one count was recorded for this clone. The chain uses TRBV27 and TRBJ1-5, with D perhaps matching TRBD1 (5 bases). This CDR3 comprises 13 residues. V was clipped by 6 bases and J by 3 bases, with 9 bases between them. Germline assignment: CDR1 MNHEY and CDR2 SMNVEV (reference sequence). CDR3 bases: TGTGCCAGCAGGGGGACTACCAATCAGCCCCAGCATTTT. Protein: CASRGTTNQPQHF.

This clone occurred once. V is TRBV15 and J is TRBJ2-5, with a tentative D call TRBD2 (6 bases). The V gene's germline CDR1 is LNHNV and CDR2 YYDKDF (reference sequence). This CDR3 is built from 15 residues. The V end lost 4 bases, the J end lost 2 bases, and 14 bases lay between the germline ends. This CDR3 is CATSTQTRGQETQYF. CDR3 DNA: TGTGCCACCAGCACACAGACTAGGGGTCAAGAGACCCAGTACTTC.

CDR3 nucleotides: TGTGCCAGCAGCCTAGGGGGGGCTAGCGGCAACACCGGGGAGCTGTTTTTT. Translation gives CASSLGGASGNTGELFF. The chain combines TRBV7-8 with TRBJ2-2; D is perhaps TRBD2 (7 bases). V lost 5 bases, J lost 2 bases, and 18 bases lay in between. The CDR3 is 17 amino acids. In germline, CDR1 is SGHVS, CDR2 FQNEAQ.

The CDR3 loop reads CASSLVGYEQFF. Here the CDR3 DNA reads TGTGCCAGCAGCTTGGTCGGGTATGAGCAGTTCTTC. This chain uses TRBV5-6 with TRBJ2-1, with D unresolved. The germline V gene has CDR1 SGHDT and CDR2 YYEEEE. This CDR3 region has 12 residues. With 0 bases removed from V and 8 bases from J, the gap between germline ends came to 6 bases.

V is TRBV5-1 and J is TRBJ2-3; 7 bases align to TRBD2. V was pared by 4 bases and J by 6 bases, with 20 bases of the junction left unmatched. This CDR3 is built from 18 residues. CDR1 SGHRS and CDR2 YFSETQ come from the germline V gene. Here the CDR3 reads CASSRTTPGTKHTDTQYF. DNA for the CDR3: TGCGCCAGCAGCCGTACTACTCCCGGGACTAAACACACGGATACGCAGTATTTT.

This clone came up a few times. The chain uses TRBV19 and TRBJ1-3; 12 bases are shared with TRBD1. Germline V gives CDR1 LNHDA, CDR2 SQIVND (reference sequence). CDR3 size: 18 residues. J gave up 3 bases and V 4 bases, and 10 bases lay outside the gene matches. The CDR3: CASSTGTGGEADGNTIYF. The CDR3 coding sequence is TGTGCCAGTAGTACCGGGACAGGGGGCGAAGCGGATGGAAACACCATATATTTT.

This chain uses TRBV9 with TRBJ2-1; 7 bases are shared with TRBD2. V lost 0 bases and J lost 6; bases outside the gene matches: 9. The CDR3 totals 16 residues. Per germline, CDR1 SGDLS and CDR2 YYNGEE. CDR3: CASSVGGGGGGNEQFF. In nucleotides, the CDR3 is TGTGCCAGCAGCGTAGGTGGCGGGGGAGGCGGCAATGAGCAGTTCTTC.

The V call is TRBV9, the J call TRBJ2-1; 14 bases map to TRBD2. The CDR3 sequence is 16 residues long. Germline CDR1 reads SGDLS; CDR2 reads YYNGEE. The ends lost 3 bases at V and 4 bases at J; junction bases unmatched: 3. The CDR3 here is CASSAGLAGVYNEQFF. The CDR3 DNA follows: TGTGCCAGCAGCGCGGGACTAGCGGGAGTTTACAATGAGCAGTTCTTC.

The CDR3 DNA reads as TGTGCCAGCATCGCAACGGGACTTCCAAATTCACCCCTCCACTTT. It specifies CASIATGLPNSPLHF. The rearrangement joins TRBV6-5 to TRBJ1-6; TRBD1 is a possible D gene (5 bases). In germline, CDR1 is MNHEY, CDR2 SVGAGI. V lost 7 bases and J 7 bases, leaving 17 bases between the germline ends. The CDR3 covers 15 residues.

The chain uses TRBV7-9 and TRBJ1-6; 9 bases align to TRBD1. V dropped 5 bases and J dropped 7; count of bases not matched to a gene: 9. The germline gives CDR1 SEHNR, CDR2 FQNEAQ (reference sequence). The CDR3 sequence is 16 residues long. CDR3 sequence: CASSPRTGVGNSPLHF. CDR3 nucleotides: TGTGCCAGCAGCCCTCGGACAGGGGTTGGGAATTCACCCCTCCACTTT.

The chain joins TRBV7-3 to TRBJ2-3; 7 positions agree with TRBD2. The ends lost 5 bases at V and 3 bases at J; junction bases unmatched: 11. The CDR3 is 16 amino acids. In germline, CDR1 is SGHTA, CDR2 FQGTGA. CDR3 sequence: CASSQLGGLVTDTQYF. The CDR3 nucleotides are TGTGCCAGCAGCCAGCTAGGCGGACTAGTAACAGATACGCAGTATTTT.

CDR3 loop: CASSVAGGPMDTEAFF. DNA for the CDR3: TGTGCCAGCAGCGTAGCAGGGGGGCCCATGGACACTGAAGCTTTCTTT. The chain has TRBV9 and TRBJ1-1; 7 nucleotides align to TRBD1. Germline-derived CDR1 and CDR2 are SGDLS and YYNGEE. V shed 0 bases, J shed 3 bases, and the junction held 8 bases outside the gene matches. The CDR3 has 16 amino acids.

The chain has TRBV3-1 (or the pseudogene TRBV3-2) and TRBJ2-7; 7 bases align to TRBD1. J gave up 6 bases and V 4 bases, and 3 bases lay outside the gene matches. This CDR3 spans 12 amino acids. CDR1 LGHDT and CDR2 YNNKEL come from the germline V gene (reference sequence). The DNA of the CDR3 is TGTGCCAGCAGCCGGAACAGGGGCGAGCAGTACTTC. Amino acids: CASSRNRGEQYF.

A remark on this clone: This same CDR3 is encoded by further DNA sequences in the sample. The rearrangement uses TRBV29-1 and TRBJ1-3; D not certain. The CDR3 is 13 residues long. The germline V and J ends were trimmed by 4 bases and 1 base, with 8 bases remaining between them. CDR1 SQVTM and CDR2 ANQGSEA come from the germline V gene. The CDR3 bases are TGCAGCGTTGGCCGGGGATCTGGAAACACCATATATTTT. Protein: CSVGRGSGNTIYF. The full variable domain, completed using reference TRBV29-1 and TRBJ1-3, is SAVISQKPSRDICQRGTSLTIQCQVDSQVTMMFWYRQQPGQSLTLIATANQGSEATYESGFVIDKFPISRPNLTFSTLTVSNMSPEDSSIYLCSVGRGSGNTIYFGEGSWLTVV.

This clone has a handful of counts. The rearrangement links TRBV3-1 (or the pseudogene TRBV3-2) to TRBJ2-7; D ambiguous. CDR1 is LGHDT and CDR2 is YNNKEL in the germline V gene (reference sequence). V lost 4 bases, J lost 0 bases, and 13 bases lay in between. The CDR3 loop spans 15 amino acids. The CDR3 DNA follows: TGTGCCAGCAGCCCGAATAGCCCTATCTCCTACGAGCAGTACTTC. Translating it yields CASSPNSPISYEQYF.

The chain carries TRBV6-6 and TRBJ2-5, with 8 bases identical to TRBD2. CDR3 length: 15 residues. Germline loops: CDR1 MNHNY, CDR2 SVGAGI (reference sequence). The J segment lost 3 bases and the V segment lost 6 bases, leaving 9 bases of the junction unmatched. CDR3 in amino acids: CASSPGGGLEETQYF. The CDR3 bases are TGTGCCAGCAGCCCCGGCGGGGGGCTCGAAGAGACCCAGTACTTC.

In this sample, this clone turned up once. The chain joins TRBV6-2 or TRBV6-3 to TRBJ1-1; the match to TRBD1 covers 12 bases. The ends lost 2 bases at V and 12 bases at J; junction bases unmatched: 1. CDR3 length equals 12 residues. Germline loops: CDR1 MNHEY, CDR2 SVGEGT. CDR3 in DNA: TGTGCCAGCAGTTACGGGACAGGGGGCCCTTTCTTT. Translating it yields CASSYGTGGPFF.

This chain uses TRBV6-6 with TRBJ1-2; D not certain. The germline gives CDR1 MNHNY, CDR2 SVGAGI (reference sequence). V was cut by 7 bases and J by 0 bases, with 12 bases left in between. This CDR3 region has 14 residues. The DNA for the CDR3 is TGTGCCAGCACTGGGGAGGTCTCTAACTATGGCTACACCTTC. Protein product: CASTGEVSNYGYTF.